One TCR beta chain is described in this entry. What it binds is unknown. Trimming took 1 base from V and 6 from J; bases not matched to a gene: 8. Germline values: CDR1 LGHNA, CDR2 YSLEER. The CDR3 spans 16 residues. The sample originates from a study of response to subunit inactivated influenza vaccine. Study findings and constraints: Authors suggested that a seasonal influenza vaccination recruits few new T cells each time.

Each CDR3 protein is one row after TCRdb ran MiXCR on the RT-PCR reads. This sample has 650,000 to 850,000 distinct CDR3 sequences, with around 14% found just once. The gene calls are TRBV4-3 and TRBJ2-1; 8 bases match TRBD1. The sequences come from PBMCs from blood, collected 14 days before vaccination. This TCR came from a man aged 50-59 years who received an inactivated influenza vaccine. CDR3 DNA: TGCGCCAGCAGCCAAGGTCCGGGACAGGCCTTCAATGAGCAGTTCTTC. Translated: CASSQGPGQAFNEQFF.